This T cell receptor (beta chain) was captured by sequencing in a study of tumor and adjacent non-tumor tissue in lung cancer. This clonotype has a single count. No antigen is known for it. One end of the junction is discordant with germline, which a read error may explain. The study, taken as a whole, reports: Tumor repertoires had a smaller top 100 clone share than normal lung. TCR diversity was significantly greater in tumor than normal lung tissue.

Three rounds of nested PCR, following a modified ARM-PCR protocol, produced the TCRbeta library. TCRdb passed the multiplex PCR reads through MiXCR, listing each CDR3 protein once. The sample shows about 110,000 distinct CDR3 sequences, 50% to 70% of them seen only once. This sample's RNA came from whole unsorted tissue. More than 3 cm separated this lung sample from the edge of the tumor. Chemotherapy-naive patients with new lung cancer underwent thoracic surgery in China, August–late 2014. The CDR3 runs 12 residues. Germline loops: CDR1 MNHEY, CDR2 SVGAGI. The J gene is TRBJ2-5, the V gene TRBV6-5, with D hard to call. This TCR was recovered from a man between 60 and 75 years old with non-small cell lung cancer. Material: distant non-tumor lung tissue. DNA for the CDR3: TGCGCCAACAGTTCCGCTGGAGAGACCCAGTACTTC. Amino acid sequence: CANSSAGETQYF.